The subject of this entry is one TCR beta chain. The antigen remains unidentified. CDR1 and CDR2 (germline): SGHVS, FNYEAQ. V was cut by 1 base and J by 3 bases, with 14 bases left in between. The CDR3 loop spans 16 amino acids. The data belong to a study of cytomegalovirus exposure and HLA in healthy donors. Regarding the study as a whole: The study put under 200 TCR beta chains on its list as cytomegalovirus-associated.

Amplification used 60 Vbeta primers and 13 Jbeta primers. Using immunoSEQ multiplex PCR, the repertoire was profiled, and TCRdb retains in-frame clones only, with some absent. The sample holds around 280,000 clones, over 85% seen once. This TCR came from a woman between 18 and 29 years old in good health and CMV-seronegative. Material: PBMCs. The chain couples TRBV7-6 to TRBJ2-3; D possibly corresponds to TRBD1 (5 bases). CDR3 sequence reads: CASSLEGIVRTDTQYF. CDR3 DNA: TGTGCCAGCAGCTTAGAGGGGATCGTAAGGACAGATACGCAGTATTTT.